Sequencing of this T cell receptor (beta chain) was carried out in a study of tumor-infiltrating lymphocytes in primary liver carcinoma. RNA was extracted from whole blood without cell sorting, alongside germline DNA. This clonotype was counted only a few times. TCR beta cDNA was reverse-transcribed from 500 to 550 ng of total RNA. The reaction used a constant-region primer and ProtoScript II reverse transcriptase. Nested multiplex PCR, run for three rounds with slightly modified ARM-PCR, yielded TCR beta libraries. TRBV1-TRBV30 forward primers and a C-beta reverse primer were used in the first two PCR rounds, which each ran for ten to eleven cycles. TCRdb processed the multiplex PCR reads anew with MiXCR; each CDR3 protein has one entry. The table records 250,000 to 400,000 distinct CDR3 sequences, 60% to 80% of them present only once. The CDR3 totals 16 residues. Trimming stripped 1 base from V and 0 bases from J, with 11 bases between.

Sequencing was done on a sample of peripheral blood. The chain uses TRBV12-3 or TRBV12-4 and TRBJ2-3; D possibly corresponds to TRBD2 (6 bases). This TCR came from a man aged 35 to 55 with primary liver carcinoma and hepatitis B virus infection. The DNA of the CDR3 is TGTGCCAGCAGTTTAGATTCCAGCGGGAGCACAGATACGCAGTATTTT. Amino acid sequence: CASSLDSSGSTDTQYF.